These 20 T cell receptor beta chains originate from one sample sequenced in a study of radiotherapy plus CTLA-4 blockade in lung cancer. TCRdb keeps only in-frame clones here, not all; method: immunoSEQ multiplex PCR. This repertoire shows around 80,000 clones, roughly 80% found once; its top ten account for 0.82%. Specimen: peripheral blood, collected from a patient treated with radiotherapy plus ipilimumab. Receptors were obtained from a human donor with non-small cell lung cancer who had stable disease on radiotherapy plus ipilimumab.

V and J are TRBV19 and TRBJ1-1; TRBD1 matches 7 bases. The trim removed 5 bases at V and 5 bases at J, leaving 8 bases unmatched. This CDR3 is built from 14 residues. Germline V CDR1 and CDR2: LNHDA, SQIVND (reference sequence). DNA for the CDR3: TGTGCCAGTAGTCTAAGACAGGGTGGGACTGAAGCTTTCTTT. It encodes CASSLRQGGTEAFF.

The chain is built from TRBV28 and TRBJ1-1; D gene ambiguous. Trimming took 5 bases from V and 5 from J, leaving 18 bases between them. CDR1 MDHEN and CDR2 SYDVKM come from the germline V gene. The CDR3 totals 15 residues. CDR3 residues: CASSPPGIGSTEAFF. DNA for the CDR3: TGTGCCAGCAGTCCCCCAGGTATAGGGAGTACTGAAGCTTTCTTT.

The V gene is TRBV2, the J gene TRBJ2-6; TRBD1 agrees at 12 bases. The CDR3 length is 17 residues. The germline V gene has CDR1 SNHLY and CDR2 FYNNEI. With 5 bases clipped from V and 4 bases from J, the junction kept 6 bases outside the gene matches. CDR3 DNA: TGTGCCAGCAGTACGGGACAGGGGGCGTTAGGGGCCAACGTCCTGACTTTC. It is translated as CASSTGQGALGANVLTF. The complete variable domain, with remaining parts taken from reference TRBV2 and TRBJ2-6, reads EPEVTQTPSHQVTQMGQEVILRCVPISNHLYFYWYRQILGQKVEFLVSFYNNEISEKSEIFDDQFSVERPDGSNFTLKIRSTKLEDSAMYFCASSTGQGALGANVLTFGAGSRLTVL.

This chain joins TRBV29-1 and TRBJ1-2; a weak D match, TRBD1 (5 bases). The CDR3 loop spans 14 amino acids. From germline, CDR1 is SQVTM and CDR2 ANQGSEA. V was cut by 2 bases and J by 0 bases, with 10 bases left in between. The CDR3 sequence is CSVERQGANYGYTF. The CDR3 region has the DNA TGCAGCGTTGAAAGGCAGGGAGCTAACTATGGCTACACCTTC.

The chain employs TRBV5-4 and TRBJ2-5; 7 bases line up with TRBD2. This CDR3 has 14 residues. With V trimmed by 2 bases and J by 0 bases, 1 base remained unmatched. Germline V gives CDR1 SGHNT, CDR2 YYREEE (reference sequence). CDR3 in DNA: TGTGCCAGCAGCTTAGGACTAGACCAAGAGACCCAGTACTTC. It codes for CASSLGLDQETQYF.

V is TRBV5-5 and J is TRBJ1-2; 7 bases line up with TRBD1. CDR3 size: 15 residues. CDR1 and CDR2 from the germline V gene are SGHKS and YYEKEE (reference sequence). V trimming: 3 bases; J trimming: 7 bases; junction bases outside the gene matches: 12. The CDR3 bases are TGTGCCAGCAGCTCGGACAGGAATATATTAGGTGGCTACACCTTC. Encoded protein: CASSSDRNILGGYTF.

The chain recombines TRBV7-6 with TRBJ2-2; 9 positions match TRBD1. From germline, CDR1 is SGHVS and CDR2 FNYEAQ. The J segment lost 4 bases and the V segment lost 6 bases, leaving 6 bases of the junction unmatched. CDR3 length equals 15 residues. CDR3 coding DNA: TGTGCCAGCAGTTCAAGACAGGGGGTCACCGGGGAGCTGTTTTTT. Its protein product is CASSSRQGVTGELFF.

This clone was observed a single time. The rearrangement joins TRBV9 to TRBJ2-5; 7 bases agree with TRBD2. V lost 0 bases to trimming and J lost 4 bases; unmatched junction nucleotides: 0. Germline CDR1 SGDLS, CDR2 YYNGEE. CDR3 length: 13 amino acids. CDR3 region: CASSVVAGETQYF. The CDR3 nucleotides read TGTGCCAGCAGCGTAGTAGCGGGAGAGACCCAGTACTTC.

The J gene is TRBJ1-1, the V gene TRBV28; the D is unclear. Trimming stripped 6 bases from V and 1 base from J, with 12 bases between. This CDR3 has 14 amino acids. Germline values: CDR1 MDHEN, CDR2 SYDVKM. The CDR3 sequence: CASRIPQRNTEAFF. As DNA, the CDR3 is TGTGCCAGCAGGATCCCCCAGAGGAACACTGAAGCTTTCTTT.

The chain links TRBV2 to TRBJ2-3; 8 bases fit TRBD1. This CDR3 is built from 14 residues. The junction had 5 bases not matched to a gene; V was cut back by 7 bases and J by 2 bases. From germline, CDR1 is SNHLY and CDR2 FYNNEI. Written as DNA, the CDR3 is TGTGCCAGCAAACGGACAGGGACCACAGATACGCAGTATTTT. Protein product: CASKRTGTTDTQYF.

This clone came up once. The J gene is TRBJ1-2, the V gene TRBV5-1, with D possibly being TRBD1 (6 bases). The CDR3 is 15 residues long. Germline assignment: CDR1 SGHRS and CDR2 YFSETQ. Deletions cut 0 bases from V and 6 bases from J, with 15 bases between. The CDR3 region has the DNA TGCGCCAGCAGCTTGGCCGTACAGGGTTCGAATGGCTACACCTTC. This codes for CASSLAVQGSNGYTF. The full variable domain, its missing parts supplied by reference TRBV5-1 and TRBJ1-2, is KAGVTQTPRYLIKTRGQQVTLSCSPISGHRSVSWYQQTPGQGLQFLFEYFSETQRNKGNFPGRFSGRQFSNSRSEMNVSTLELGDSALYLCASSLAVQGSNGYTFGSGTRLTVV.

This clone has only one observation. The J gene is TRBJ2-2, the V gene TRBV7-2; either TRBD1 or TRBD2 may supply D (5 bases each). Trimming pared 5 bases from V and 6 bases from J, leaving 16 bases between. The V gene's germline CDR1 is SGHTA and CDR2 FQGNSA. The CDR3 extends over 15 amino acids. CDR3 nucleotide sequence: TGTGCCAGCAGCGCGTCCCCCCGAGGGGCCGGGGAGCTGTTTTTT. The encoded protein is CASSASPRGAGELFF.

The V call is TRBV14, the J call TRBJ2-1; TRBD1 matches at 11 bases. Germline CDR1 is SGHDN and CDR2 is FVKESK. The CDR3 is made up of 15 amino acids. The V and J ends lost 6 bases and 1 base, in that order; junction bases with no gene match: 2. The CDR3 DNA follows: TGTGCCAGCAGGGGGACAGGGGGATCCTACAATGAGCAGTTCTTC. Translating gives CASRGTGGSYNEQFF.

The chain joins TRBV7-2 to TRBJ2-5, with D possibly called TRBD1 or TRBD2 (5 bases each). The CDR3 has 15 residues. The germline V gene has CDR1 SGHTA and CDR2 FQGNSA. V lost 5 bases to trimming and J lost 1 base, with 14 bases between them. Here the CDR3 reads CASSPDPGTQETQYF. DNA of the CDR3: TGTGCCAGCAGCCCCGACCCCGGGACCCAAGAGACCCAGTACTTC.

This chain uses TRBV19 with TRBJ2-1, with 7 bases lining up with TRBD2. J gave up 4 bases and V 2 bases, and 5 bases lay outside the gene matches. The CDR3 has 15 residues. CDR1 is LNHDA and CDR2 is SQIVND in the germline V gene (reference sequence). CDR3 DNA: TGTGCCAGTAGTATACCTAGCGGTCTATACAATGAGCAGTTCTTC. Amino acids: CASSIPSGLYNEQFF.

The chain joins TRBV18 to TRBJ2-7; weak D call: TRBD2 (5 bases). The germline V and J ends were trimmed by 1 base and 4 bases, with 14 bases remaining between them. There are 15 residues in the CDR3. Germline values: CDR1 KGHSH, CDR2 LQKENI. In nucleotides, the CDR3 is TGTGCCAGCTCACCACGGGCCGGGGAGCATTACGAGCAGTACTTC. Its protein is CASSPRAGEHYEQYF.

Comment on this clone: Other DNA sequences in the same sample also yield this CDR3. The rearrangement links TRBV7-6 to TRBJ2-1, with D perhaps TRBD2 (7 bases). This CDR3 has 17 residues. Trimming pared 0 bases from V and 10 bases from J, leaving 22 bases between. In germline, CDR1 is SGHVS, CDR2 FNYEAQ. CDR3 protein: CASSLAPGGGEGGEQFF. The CDR3 DNA reads TGTGCCAGCAGCTTAGCACCCGGGGGCGGCGAGGGGGGGGAGCAGTTCTTC.

The chain is built from TRBV18 and TRBJ2-7; D remains unclear. The CDR3 contains 14 residues. V shed 6 bases and J shed 5 bases, with 17 bases lying between them. Germline V CDR1 and CDR2: KGHSH, LQKENI. The CDR3 sequence: CASSPWAARNEQYF. CDR3 in DNA: TGTGCCAGCTCCCCTTGGGCAGCTCGGAACGAGCAGTACTTC.

The chain couples TRBV19 to TRBJ1-2, with D possibly matching TRBD1 (6 bases). Trimming removed 5 bases at V and 1 base at J, with 11 bases between. The CDR3 spans 14 residues. Germline CDR1 is LNHDA and CDR2 is SQIVND (reference sequence). CDR3 residues: CASSRDISNYGYTF. The CDR3 DNA is TGTGCCAGTAGTCGGGACATCAGTAACTATGGCTACACCTTC.

This chain connects TRBV28 to TRBJ1-1; no clear D gene. Trimming took 7 bases from V and 0 from J, leaving 9 bases between them. Germline V lookup: CDR1 MDHEN, CDR2 SYDVKM. The CDR3 covers 13 residues. CDR3 amino acids: CASNGRMNTEAFF. For the CDR3, the DNA is TGTGCCAGCAATGGACGCATGAACACTGAAGCTTTCTTT.